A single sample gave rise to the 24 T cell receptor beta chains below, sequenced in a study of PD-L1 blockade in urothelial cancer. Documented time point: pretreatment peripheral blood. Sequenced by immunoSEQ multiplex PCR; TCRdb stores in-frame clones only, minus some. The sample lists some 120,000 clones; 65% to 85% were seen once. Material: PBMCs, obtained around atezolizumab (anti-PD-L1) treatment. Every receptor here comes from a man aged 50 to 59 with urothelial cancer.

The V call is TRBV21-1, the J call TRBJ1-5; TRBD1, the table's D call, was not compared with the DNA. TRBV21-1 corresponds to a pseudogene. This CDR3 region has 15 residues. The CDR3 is CASSKEPQGRQPQHF. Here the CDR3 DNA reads TGTGCCAGCAGCAAAGAACCCCAGGGTAGGCAGCCCCAGCATTTT.

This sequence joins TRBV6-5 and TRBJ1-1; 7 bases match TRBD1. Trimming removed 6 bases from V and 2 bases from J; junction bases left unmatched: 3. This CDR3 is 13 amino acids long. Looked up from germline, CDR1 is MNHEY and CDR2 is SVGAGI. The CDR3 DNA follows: TGTGCCAGCAGCGACAGGGCTAACACTGAAGCTTTCTTT. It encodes CASSDRANTEAFF.

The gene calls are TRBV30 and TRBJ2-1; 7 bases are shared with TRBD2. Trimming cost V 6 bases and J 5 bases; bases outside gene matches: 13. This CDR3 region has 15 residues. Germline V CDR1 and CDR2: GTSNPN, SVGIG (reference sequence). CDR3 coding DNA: TGTGCCTGCCGACTGGTAGCGGGCTGGAACAATGAGCAGTTCTTC. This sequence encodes CACRLVAGWNNEQFF.

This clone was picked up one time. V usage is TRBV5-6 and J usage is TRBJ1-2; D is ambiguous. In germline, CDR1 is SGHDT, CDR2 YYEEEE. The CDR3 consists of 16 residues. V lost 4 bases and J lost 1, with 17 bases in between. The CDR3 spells CASSALLRQLNYGYTF. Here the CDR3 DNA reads TGTGCCAGCAGCGCACTACTGCGCCAACTTAACTATGGCTACACCTTC.

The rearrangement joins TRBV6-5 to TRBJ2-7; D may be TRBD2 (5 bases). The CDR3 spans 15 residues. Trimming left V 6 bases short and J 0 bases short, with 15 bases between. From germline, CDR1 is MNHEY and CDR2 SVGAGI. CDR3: CASSPGIYLSYEQYF. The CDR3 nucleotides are TGTGCCAGCAGCCCCGGGATCTACCTCTCCTACGAGCAGTACTTC.

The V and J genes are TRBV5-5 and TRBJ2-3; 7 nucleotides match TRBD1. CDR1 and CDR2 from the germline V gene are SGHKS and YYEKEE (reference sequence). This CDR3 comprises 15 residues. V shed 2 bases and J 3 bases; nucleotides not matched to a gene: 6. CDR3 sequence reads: CASSFEGARTDTQYF. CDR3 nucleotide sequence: TGTGCCAGCAGCTTCGAGGGGGCAAGGACAGATACGCAGTATTTT.

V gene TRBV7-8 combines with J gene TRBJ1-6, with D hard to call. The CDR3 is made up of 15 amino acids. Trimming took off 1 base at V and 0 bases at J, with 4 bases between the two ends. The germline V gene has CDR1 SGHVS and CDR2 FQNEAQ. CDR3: CASSLGSSYNSPLHF. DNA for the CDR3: TGTGCCAGCAGCTTAGGGAGCTCCTATAATTCACCCCTCCACTTT.

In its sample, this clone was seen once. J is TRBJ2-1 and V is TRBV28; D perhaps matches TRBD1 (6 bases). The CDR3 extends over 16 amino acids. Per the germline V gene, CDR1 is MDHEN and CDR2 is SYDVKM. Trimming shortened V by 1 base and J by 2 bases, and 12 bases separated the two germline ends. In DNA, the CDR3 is TGTGCCAGCAGTTTATATGGCAGGGGAACCTACAATGAGCAGTTCTTC. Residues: CASSLYGRGTYNEQFF.

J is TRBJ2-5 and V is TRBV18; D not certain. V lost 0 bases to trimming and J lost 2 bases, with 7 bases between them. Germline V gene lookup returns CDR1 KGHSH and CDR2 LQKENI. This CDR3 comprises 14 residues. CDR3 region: CASSPPSLQETQYF. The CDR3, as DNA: TGTGCCAGCTCACCACCGAGCCTACAAGAGACCCAGTACTTC. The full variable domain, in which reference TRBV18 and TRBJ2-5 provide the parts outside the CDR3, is NAGVMQNPRHLVRRRGQEARLRCSPMKGHSHVYWYRQLPEEGLKFMVYLQKENIIDESGMPKERFSAEFPKEGPSILRIQQVVRGDSAAYFCASSPPSLQETQYFGPGTRLLVL.

This chain's CDR3 is CASSVSSFNGNEQFF. CDR3 in DNA: TGTGCCAGCAGCGTAAGTAGCTTCAACGGCAATGAGCAGTTCTTC. This chain joins TRBV9 and TRBJ2-1; D not certain. The CDR3 contains 15 residues. V lost 1 base, J lost 6 bases, and 14 bases lay in between. Germline CDR1 reads SGDLS; CDR2 reads YYNGEE.

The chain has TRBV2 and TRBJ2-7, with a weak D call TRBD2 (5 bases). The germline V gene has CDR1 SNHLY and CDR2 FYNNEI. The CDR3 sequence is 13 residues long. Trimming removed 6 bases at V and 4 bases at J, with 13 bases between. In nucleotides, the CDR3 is TGTGCCAGCAGCGCCGTACTAGATTACGAGCAGTACTTC. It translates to CASSAVLDYEQYF.

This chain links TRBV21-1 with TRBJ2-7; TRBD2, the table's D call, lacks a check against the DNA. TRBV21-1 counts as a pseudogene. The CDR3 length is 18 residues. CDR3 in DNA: TGTGCCAGCAGCAAAGCGGGGAGGACAACCAAGAGCTCCTACGAGCAGTACTTC. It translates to CASSKAGRTTKSSYEQYF.

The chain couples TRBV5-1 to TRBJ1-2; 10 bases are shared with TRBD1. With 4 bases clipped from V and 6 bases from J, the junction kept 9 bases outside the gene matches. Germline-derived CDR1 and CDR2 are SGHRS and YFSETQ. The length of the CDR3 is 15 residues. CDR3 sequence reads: CASSPGVDRGHGYTF. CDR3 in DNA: TGCGCCAGCAGCCCGGGGGTTGACAGGGGGCATGGCTACACCTTC.

CDR3: CASSIQTPGKGYTF. In DNA form, the CDR3 reads TGTGCCAGTAGTATCCAGACCCCGGGGAAGGGCTACACCTTC. This sequence joins TRBV19 and TRBJ1-2; D gene uncertain. Per germline, CDR1 LNHDA and CDR2 SQIVND (reference sequence). There are 14 residues in the CDR3. Deletions cut 3 bases from V and 8 bases from J, with 16 bases between. Filled out from reference TRBV19 and TRBJ1-2, the complete variable domain reads DGGITQSPKYLFRKEGQNVTLSCEQNLNHDAMYWYRQDPGQGLRLIYYSQIVNDFQKGDIAEGYSVSREKKESFPLTVTSAQKNPTAFYLCASSIQTPGKGYTFGSGTRLTVV.

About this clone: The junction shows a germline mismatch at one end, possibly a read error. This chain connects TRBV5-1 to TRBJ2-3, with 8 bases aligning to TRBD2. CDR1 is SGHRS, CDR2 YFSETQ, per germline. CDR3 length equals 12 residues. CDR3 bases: TGCGCCAGCAGCGCGGACGGGACTAGTCCGCATTTT. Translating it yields CASSADGTSPHF.

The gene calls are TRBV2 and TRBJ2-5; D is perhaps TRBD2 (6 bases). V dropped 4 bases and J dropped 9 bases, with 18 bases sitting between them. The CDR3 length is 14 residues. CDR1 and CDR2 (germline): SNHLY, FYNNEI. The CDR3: CASSVGGRVVSQYF. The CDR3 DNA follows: TGTGCCAGCAGTGTCGGGGGAAGGGTCGTCTCCCAGTACTTC.

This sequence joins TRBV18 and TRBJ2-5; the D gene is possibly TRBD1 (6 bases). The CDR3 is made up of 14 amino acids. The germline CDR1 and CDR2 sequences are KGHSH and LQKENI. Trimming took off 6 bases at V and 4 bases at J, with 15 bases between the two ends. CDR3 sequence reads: CASSSPRGRETQYF. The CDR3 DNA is TGTGCCAGCTCCTCGCCCAGGGGTCGAGAGACCCAGTACTTC.

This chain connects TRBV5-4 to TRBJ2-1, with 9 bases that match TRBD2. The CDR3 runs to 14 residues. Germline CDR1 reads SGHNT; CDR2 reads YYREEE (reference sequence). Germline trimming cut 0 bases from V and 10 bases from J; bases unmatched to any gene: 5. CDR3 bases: TGTGCCAGCAGCTTGGCTCTAGCGGGACTCGAGCAGTTCTTC. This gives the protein CASSLALAGLEQFF.

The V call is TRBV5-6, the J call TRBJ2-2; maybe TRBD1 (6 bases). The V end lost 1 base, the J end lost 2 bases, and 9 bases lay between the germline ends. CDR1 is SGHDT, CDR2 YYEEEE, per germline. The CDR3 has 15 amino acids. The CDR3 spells CASSLRGYNTGELFF. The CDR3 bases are TGTGCCAGCAGCTTGAGGGGGTATAACACCGGGGAGCTGTTTTTT.

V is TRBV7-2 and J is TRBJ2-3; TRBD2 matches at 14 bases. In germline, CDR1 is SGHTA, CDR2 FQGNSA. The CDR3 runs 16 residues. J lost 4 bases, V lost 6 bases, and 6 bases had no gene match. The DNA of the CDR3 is TGTGCCAGCAGTAACCGACTAGCGGGAGGGCCAGATACGCAGTATTTT. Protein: CASSNRLAGGPDTQYF.

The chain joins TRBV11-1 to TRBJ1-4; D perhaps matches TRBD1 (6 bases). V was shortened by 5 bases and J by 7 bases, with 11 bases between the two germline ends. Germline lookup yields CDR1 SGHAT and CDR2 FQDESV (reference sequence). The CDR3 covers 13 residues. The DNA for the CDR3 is TGTGCCAGCAGCCTTGGGACATCTGAAAAACTGTTTTTT. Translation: CASSLGTSEKLFF. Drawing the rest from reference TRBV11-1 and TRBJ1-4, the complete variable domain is EAEVAQSPRYKITEKSQAVAFWCDPISGHATLYWYRQILGQGPELLVQFQDESVVDDSQLPKDRFSAERLKGVDSTLKIQPAELGDSAMYLCASSLGTSEKLFFGSGTQLSVL.

The CDR3 sequence: CASSGTGIVSPLHF. The CDR3 region has the DNA TGTGCCAGCAGTGGGACAGGGATTGTTTCACCCCTCCACTTT. The chain carries TRBV6-1 and TRBJ1-6, with 8 bases identical to TRBD1. In germline, CDR1 is MNHNS, CDR2 SASEGT. With 4 bases clipped from V and 9 bases from J, the junction kept 5 bases outside the gene matches. The CDR3 sequence is 14 residues long.

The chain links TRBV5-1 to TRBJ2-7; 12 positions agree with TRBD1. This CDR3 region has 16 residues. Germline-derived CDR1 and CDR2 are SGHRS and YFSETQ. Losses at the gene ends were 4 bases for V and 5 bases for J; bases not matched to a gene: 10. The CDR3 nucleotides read TGCGCCAGCAGCGCAAGGGCCGGGACAGGGGGCGACGAGCAGTACTTC. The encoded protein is CASSARAGTGGDEQYF. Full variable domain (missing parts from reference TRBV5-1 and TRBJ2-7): KAGVTQTPRYLIKTRGQQVTLSCSPISGHRSVSWYQQTPGQGLQFLFEYFSETQRNKGNFPGRFSGRQFSNSRSEMNVSTLELGDSALYLCASSARAGTGGDEQYFGPGTRLTVT.

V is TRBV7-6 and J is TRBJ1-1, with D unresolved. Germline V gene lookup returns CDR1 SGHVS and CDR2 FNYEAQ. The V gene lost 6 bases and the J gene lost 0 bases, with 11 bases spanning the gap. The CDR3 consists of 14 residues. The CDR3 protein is CASSSRIMNTEAFF. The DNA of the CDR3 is TGTGCCAGCAGTTCCAGAATAATGAACACTGAAGCTTTCTTT.